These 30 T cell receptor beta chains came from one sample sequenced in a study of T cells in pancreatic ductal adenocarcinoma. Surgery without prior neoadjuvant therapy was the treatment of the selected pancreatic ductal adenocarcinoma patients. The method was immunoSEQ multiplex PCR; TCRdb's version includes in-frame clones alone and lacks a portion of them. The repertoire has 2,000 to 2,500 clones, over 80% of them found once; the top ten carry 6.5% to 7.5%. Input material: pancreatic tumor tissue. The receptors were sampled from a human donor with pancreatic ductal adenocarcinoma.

The CDR3, as DNA: TGCGCCAGCAGCTTGGCGGGTCGAGAGTATGGCTACACCTTC. Its protein is CASSLAGREYGYTF. The rearrangement joins TRBV5-1 to TRBJ1-2, with no clear D. The CDR3 extends over 14 amino acids. Germline values: CDR1 SGHRS, CDR2 YFSETQ. V gave up 0 bases and J gave up 5 bases, with 11 bases separating them.

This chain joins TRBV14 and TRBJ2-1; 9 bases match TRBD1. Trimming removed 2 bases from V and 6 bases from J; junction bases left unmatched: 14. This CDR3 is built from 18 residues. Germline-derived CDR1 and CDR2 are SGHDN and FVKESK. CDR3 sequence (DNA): TGTGCCAGCAGCCAAACAGTGATCCGGGACAGGGATGGCAATGAGCAGTTCTTC. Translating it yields CASSQTVIRDRDGNEQFF.

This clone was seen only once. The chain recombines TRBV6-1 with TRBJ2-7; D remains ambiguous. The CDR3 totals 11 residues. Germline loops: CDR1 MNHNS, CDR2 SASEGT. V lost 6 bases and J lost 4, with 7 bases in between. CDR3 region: CASSLFYEQYF. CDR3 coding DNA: TGTGCCAGCAGCCTCTTTTACGAGCAGTACTTC.

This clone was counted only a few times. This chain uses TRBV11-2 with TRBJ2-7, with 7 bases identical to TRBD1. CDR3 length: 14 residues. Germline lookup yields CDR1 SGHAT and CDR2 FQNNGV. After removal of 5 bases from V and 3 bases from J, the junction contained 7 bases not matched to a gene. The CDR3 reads CASSTPGTDYEQYF. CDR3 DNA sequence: TGTGCCAGCAGCACCCCCGGGACAGACTACGAGCAGTACTTC.

The CDR3 DNA is TGTGCCAGCAGTGCTGGGACAGGGAGTGAGCAGTTCTTC. Its protein is CASSAGTGSEQFF. V and J are TRBV2 and TRBJ2-1; TRBD1 agrees at 9 bases. V dropped 4 bases and J dropped 9; count of bases not matched to a gene: 4. Germline V gene lookup returns CDR1 SNHLY and CDR2 FYNNEI. This CDR3 is built from 13 residues.

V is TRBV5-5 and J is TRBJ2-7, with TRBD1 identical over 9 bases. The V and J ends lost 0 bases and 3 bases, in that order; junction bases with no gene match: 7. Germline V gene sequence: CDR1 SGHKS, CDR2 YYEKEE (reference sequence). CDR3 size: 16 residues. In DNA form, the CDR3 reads TGTGCCAGCAGCTTGGGCCCGGGACAGGGAGGCTACGAGCAGTACTTC. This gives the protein CASSLGPGQGGYEQYF.

The DNA of the CDR3 is TGTGCCAGCAGTCGGGAACCCGGGAACGAAGCTTTCTTT. Protein: CASSREPGNEAFF. The V and J genes are TRBV11-3 and TRBJ1-1; no clear D. The V gene's germline CDR1 is SGHNT and CDR2 YENEEA. Deletions cut 6 bases from V and 8 bases from J, with 16 bases between. This CDR3 contains 13 residues.

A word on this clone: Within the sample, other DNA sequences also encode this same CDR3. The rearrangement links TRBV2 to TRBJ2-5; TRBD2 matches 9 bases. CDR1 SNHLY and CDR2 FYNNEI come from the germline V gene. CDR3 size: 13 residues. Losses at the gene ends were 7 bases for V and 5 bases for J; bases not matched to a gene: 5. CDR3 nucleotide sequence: TGTGCCAGCACGGGCGGGAGGGTTGAGACCCAGTACTTC. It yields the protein CASTGGRVETQYF.

The CDR3 coding sequence is TGTGCCAGCAGTGGGTCGGGGTTTGGCGAGCAGTACTTC. It translates to CASSGSGFGEQYF. The V and J genes are TRBV2 and TRBJ2-7, with a weak D call TRBD2 (5 bases). The CDR3 totals 13 residues. In germline, CDR1 is SNHLY, CDR2 FYNNEI. V lost 4 bases, J lost 6 bases, and 13 bases lay in between.

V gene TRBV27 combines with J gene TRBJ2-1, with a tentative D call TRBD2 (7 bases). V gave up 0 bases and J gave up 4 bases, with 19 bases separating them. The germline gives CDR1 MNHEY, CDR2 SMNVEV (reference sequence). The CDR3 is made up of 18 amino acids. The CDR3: CASSLSPDRLAPYNEQFF. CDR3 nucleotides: TGTGCCAGCAGTTTATCTCCGGACAGACTAGCCCCATACAATGAGCAGTTCTTC.

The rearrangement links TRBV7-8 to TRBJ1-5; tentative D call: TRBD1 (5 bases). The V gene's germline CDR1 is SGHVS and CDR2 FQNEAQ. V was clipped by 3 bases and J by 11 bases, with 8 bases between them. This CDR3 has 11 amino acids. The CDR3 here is CASSFGGAQHF. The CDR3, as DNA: TGTGCCAGCAGCTTCGGGGGGGCCCAGCATTTT.

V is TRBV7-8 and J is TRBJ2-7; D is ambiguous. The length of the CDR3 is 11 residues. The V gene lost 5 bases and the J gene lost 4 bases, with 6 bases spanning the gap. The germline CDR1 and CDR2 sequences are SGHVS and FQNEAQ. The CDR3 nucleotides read TGTGCCAGCAGCGCCAGTTACGAGCAGTACTTC. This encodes CASSASYEQYF.

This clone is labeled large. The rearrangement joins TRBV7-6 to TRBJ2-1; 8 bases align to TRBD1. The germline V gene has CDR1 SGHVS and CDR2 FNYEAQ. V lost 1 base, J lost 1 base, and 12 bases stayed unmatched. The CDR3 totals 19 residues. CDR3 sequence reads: CASSLEDRVSLASYNEQFF. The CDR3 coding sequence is TGTGCCAGCAGCTTAGAGGACAGGGTTTCTTTAGCGTCCTACAATGAGCAGTTCTTC.

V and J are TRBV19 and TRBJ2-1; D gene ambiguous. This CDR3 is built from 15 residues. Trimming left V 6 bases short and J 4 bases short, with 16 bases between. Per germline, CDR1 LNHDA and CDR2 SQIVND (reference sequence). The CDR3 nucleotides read TGTGCCAGTAGCCTTGACTCAGCCACTTACAATGAGCAGTTCTTC. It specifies CASSLDSATYNEQFF.

CDR3 sequence (DNA): TGTGCCAGCAGCCCCTGGAGCGGGAACACCGGGGAGCTGTTTTTT. This gives the protein CASSPWSGNTGELFF. The chain links TRBV7-2 to TRBJ2-2, with a weak D call TRBD2 (5 bases). The germline V gene has CDR1 SGHTA and CDR2 FQGNSA. The CDR3 runs to 15 residues. V lost 5 bases, J lost 1 base, and 11 bases lay in between.

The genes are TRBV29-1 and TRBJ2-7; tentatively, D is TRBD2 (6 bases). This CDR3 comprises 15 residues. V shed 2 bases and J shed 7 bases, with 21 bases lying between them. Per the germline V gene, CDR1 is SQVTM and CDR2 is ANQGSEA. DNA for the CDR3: TGCAGCGTTGAAAAATCGGAGGGGTCAACGGGGGAGCAGTACTTC. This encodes CSVEKSEGSTGEQYF.

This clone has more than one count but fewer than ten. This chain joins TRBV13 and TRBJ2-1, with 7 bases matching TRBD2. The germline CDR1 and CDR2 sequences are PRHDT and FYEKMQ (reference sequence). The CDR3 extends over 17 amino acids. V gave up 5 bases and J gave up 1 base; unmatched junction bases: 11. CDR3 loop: CASSLTRTSRSYNEQFF. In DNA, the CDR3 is TGTGCCAGCAGCCTTACTCGGACTAGTCGTTCCTACAATGAGCAGTTCTTC. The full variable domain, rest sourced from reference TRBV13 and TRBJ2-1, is AAGVIQSPRHLIKEKRETATLKCYPIPRHDTVYWYQQGPGQDPQFLISFYEKMQSDKGSIPDRFSAQQFSDYHSELNMSSLELGDSALYFCASSLTRTSRSYNEQFFGPGTRLTVL.

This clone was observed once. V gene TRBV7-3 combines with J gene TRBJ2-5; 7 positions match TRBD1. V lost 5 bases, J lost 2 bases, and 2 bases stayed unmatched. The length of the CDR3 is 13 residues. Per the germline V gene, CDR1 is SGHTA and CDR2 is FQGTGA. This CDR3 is CASSRGQQETQYF. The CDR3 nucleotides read TGTGCCAGCAGCCGGGGACAGCAAGAGACCCAGTACTTC.

In DNA, the CDR3 is TGCGCCAGCAGCTTGCTAGCGGGAACGGGTGAGCAGTTCTTC. Its protein product is CASSLLAGTGEQFF. This rearrangement joins TRBV5-1 to TRBJ2-1, with 9 bases matching TRBD2. This CDR3 spans 14 amino acids. J was trimmed by 9 bases and V by 1 base; bases with no gene match: 5. Germline values: CDR1 SGHRS, CDR2 YFSETQ.

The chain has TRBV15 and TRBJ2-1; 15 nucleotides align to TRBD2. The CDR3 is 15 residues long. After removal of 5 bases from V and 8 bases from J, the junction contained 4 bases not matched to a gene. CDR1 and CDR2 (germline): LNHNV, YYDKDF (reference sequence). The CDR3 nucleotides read TGTGCCACCAGCGGAGGACTAGCGGGGGGGTATGAGCAGTTCTTC. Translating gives CATSGGLAGGYEQFF.

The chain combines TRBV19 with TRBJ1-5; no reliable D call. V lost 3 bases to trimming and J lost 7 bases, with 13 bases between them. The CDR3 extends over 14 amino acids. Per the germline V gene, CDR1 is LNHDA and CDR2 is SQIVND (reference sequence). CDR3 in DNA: TGTGCCAGTAGTATCATACAAGTTAACCAGCCCCAGCATTTT. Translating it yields CASSIIQVNQPQHF.

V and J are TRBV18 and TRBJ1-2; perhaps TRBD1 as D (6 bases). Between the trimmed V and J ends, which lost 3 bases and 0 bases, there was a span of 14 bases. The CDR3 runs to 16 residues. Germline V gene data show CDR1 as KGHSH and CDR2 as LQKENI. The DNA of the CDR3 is TGTGCCAGCTCACCGTCCGGGACACAAGCTAACTATGGCTACACCTTC. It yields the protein CASSPSGTQANYGYTF. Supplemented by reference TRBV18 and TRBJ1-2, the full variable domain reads NAGVMQNPRHLVRRRGQEARLRCSPMKGHSHVYWYRQLPEEGLKFMVYLQKENIIDESGMPKERFSAEFPKEGPSILRIQQVVRGDSAAYFCASSPSGTQANYGYTFGSGTRLTVV.

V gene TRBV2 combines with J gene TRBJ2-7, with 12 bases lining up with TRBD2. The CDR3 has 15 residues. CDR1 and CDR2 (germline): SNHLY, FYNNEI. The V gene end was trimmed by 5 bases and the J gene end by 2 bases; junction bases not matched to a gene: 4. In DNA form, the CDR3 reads TGTGCCAGCAGTACGACTAGCGGGAGAACCTACGAGCAGTACTTC. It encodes CASSTTSGRTYEQYF. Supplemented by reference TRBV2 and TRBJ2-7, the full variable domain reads EPEVTQTPSHQVTQMGQEVILRCVPISNHLYFYWYRQILGQKVEFLVSFYNNEISEKSEIFDDQFSVERPDGSNFTLKIRSTKLEDSAMYFCASSTTSGRTYEQYFGPGTRLTVT.

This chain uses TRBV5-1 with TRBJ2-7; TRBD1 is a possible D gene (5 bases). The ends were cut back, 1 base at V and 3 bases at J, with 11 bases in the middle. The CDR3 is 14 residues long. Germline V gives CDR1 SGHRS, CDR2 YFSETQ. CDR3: CASSLYGADYEQYF. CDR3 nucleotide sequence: TGCGCCAGCAGCTTGTATGGGGCCGACTACGAGCAGTACTTC.

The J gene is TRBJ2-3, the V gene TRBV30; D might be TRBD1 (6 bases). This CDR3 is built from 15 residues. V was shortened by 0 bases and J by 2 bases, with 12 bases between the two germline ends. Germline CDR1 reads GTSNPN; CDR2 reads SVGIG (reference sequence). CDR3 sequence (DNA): TGTGCCTGGAGTGTGGCAGGGGCAGTCACAGATACGCAGTATTTT. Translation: CAWSVAGAVTDTQYF.

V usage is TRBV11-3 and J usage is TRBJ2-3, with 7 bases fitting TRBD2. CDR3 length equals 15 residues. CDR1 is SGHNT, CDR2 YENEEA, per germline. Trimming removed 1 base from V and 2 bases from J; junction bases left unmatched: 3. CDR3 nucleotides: TGTGCCAGCAGCTTAGGGCTAGCGGACACAGATACGCAGTATTTT. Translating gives CASSLGLADTDTQYF.

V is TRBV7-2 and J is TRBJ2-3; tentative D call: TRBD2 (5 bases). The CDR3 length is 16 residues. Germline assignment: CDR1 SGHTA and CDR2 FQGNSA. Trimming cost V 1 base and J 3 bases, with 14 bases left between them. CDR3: CASSLGLGGGTDTQYF. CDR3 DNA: TGTGCCAGCAGCTTAGGTCTAGGAGGTGGGACAGATACGCAGTATTTT.

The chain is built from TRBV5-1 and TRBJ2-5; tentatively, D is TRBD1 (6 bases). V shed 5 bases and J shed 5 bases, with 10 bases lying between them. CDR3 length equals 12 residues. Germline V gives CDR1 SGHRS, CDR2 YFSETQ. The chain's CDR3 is CASRRTDETQYF. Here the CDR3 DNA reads TGCGCCAGCAGAAGGACAGACGAGACCCAGTACTTC.

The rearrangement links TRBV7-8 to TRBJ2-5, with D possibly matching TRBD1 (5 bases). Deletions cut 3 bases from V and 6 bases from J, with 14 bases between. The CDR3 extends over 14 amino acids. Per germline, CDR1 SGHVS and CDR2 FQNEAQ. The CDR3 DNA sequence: TGTGCCAGCAGCTTTTTAGGGGATTGGCAGACCCAGTACTTC. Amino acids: CASSFLGDWQTQYF.

The CDR3 protein is CASSAGGDYNEQFF. The CDR3 nucleotides read TGTGCCAGCAGCGCGGGGGGCGATTACAATGAGCAGTTCTTC. J is TRBJ2-1 and V is TRBV11-2; 8 bases fit TRBD2. This CDR3 is 14 amino acids long. The V and J ends lost 5 bases and 4 bases, in that order; junction bases with no gene match: 4. Germline CDR1 reads SGHAT; CDR2 reads FQNNGV.